This T cell receptor beta chain stems from a study of spatial heterogeneity in lung cancer. Study-level background: Samples were donated by 72 untreated early-stage non-small cell lung cancer patients. Consistently, beta-chain sequences turned up in larger numbers than alpha-chain sequences did.

Every cDNA TCR molecule received its own unique molecular identifier. TCRdb processed the 5' RACE reads anew with MiXCR; each CDR3 protein has one entry. The data contain about 120,000 distinct CDR3 sequences, roughly an eighth of them singletons. Sample time point: blood at routine non-recurrence follow-up after resection. Whole RNA, which was extracted from tumor, nontumor lung tissue or frozen PBMC, was sequenced without any cell sorting. Of note for this clonotype: Its specificity is unknown.

Study-wide points: Blood showed ubiquitous tumor TCRs more often at resection than at routine follow-up.

This CDR3 contains 15 residues. V lost 1 base and J lost 4, with 14 bases in between. CDR1 is LGHDT, CDR2 YNNKEL, per germline (reference sequence). This clonotype was obtained from a male donor with early-stage non-small cell lung cancer. Sequenced material: PBMCs, taken at follow-up. This sequence joins TRBV3-1 and TRBJ2-7; D might be TRBD1 (6 bases). CDR3 loop: CASSQGRTVKYEQYF. The DNA of the CDR3 is TGTGCCAGCAGCCAAGGGCGGACAGTAAAATACGAGCAGTACTTC.